The rows below give T cell receptor beta chains drawn from one sample of a study of blood T cell repertoires in COVID-19. Profiled with immunoSEQ multiplex PCR; TCRdb holds only in-frame clones, not every one. The sample consists of around 170,000 clones, 88% of them appearing once. The specimen sequenced was peripheral blood. The receptor set was obtained from a man aged 55-75 years with acute or convalescent COVID-19. The CDR3 runs from the conserved cysteine through the conserved F or W. Fields, in order: clone size, V gene, J gene, D gene, CDR3 DNA, CDR3 protein. The D gene is left open where the match is weak. Not every row has a clone size; where given, it reads once, few, many or a size class.

NA	TRBV6-2/TRBV6-3	TRBJ1-1	TRBD1	TGTGCCAGCAGTCCGCAAACCGACAGGGTAGCTTTCTTT	CASSPQTDRVAFF
NA	TRBV5-8	TRBJ2-1	TRBD2	TGTGCCAGCAGTCTTACTAGCGGCCGGACCTACAATGAGCAGTTCTTC	CASSLTSGRTYNEQFF
NA	TRBV6-5	TRBJ1-5	NA	TGTGCCAGCAGTTCCGAGTACCTTAGCAATCAGCCCCAGCATTTT	CASSSEYLSNQPQHF
NA	TRBV29-1	TRBJ1-3	NA	TGCAGCGTGGCACAGGGACCTGGAAACACCATATATTTT	CSVAQGPGNTIYF
once	TRBV29-1	TRBJ2-5	TRBD2	TGCAGCGTCTTCTATAGCGGGGCGGGAGAGACCCAGTACTTC	CSVFYSGAGETQYF
NA	TRBV2	TRBJ1-5	NA	TGTGCCAGCATGGGGAGCCTCTCGGGGCAGCCCCAGCATTTT	CASMGSLSGQPQHF
NA	TRBV7-2	TRBJ2-3	TRBD2	TGTGCCAGCAGCCTCTCACTAGCGGGGGGGCAAGATACGCAGTATTTT	CASSLSLAGGQDTQYF
NA	TRBV5-1	TRBJ2-1	TRBD2	TGCGCCAGCAGCTTGGCTTCAATGGGACTAGCGGGGAAGGGTGAGCAGTTCTTC	CASSLASMGLAGKGEQFF
NA	TRBV24-1	TRBJ2-1	NA	TGTGCCACCAGTGGATGGAGTTCTGAAGTCAATGAGCAGTTCTTC	CATSGWSSEVNEQFF
NA	TRBV5-1	TRBJ1-2	TRBD1	TGCGCCAGCACCGAAAGGGACAGGGGGAACTATGGCTACACCTTC	CASTERDRGNYGYTF
NA	TRBV7-9	TRBJ2-4	NA	TGTGCCAGCAGCGCACAGGGAAACATTCAGTACTTC	CASSAQGNIQYF
NA	TRBV6-4	TRBJ1-2	TRBD1	TGTGCCACCCCTCTTAATTCCGGGACAGGGTGGGTGTTACACTATGGCTACACCTTC	CATPLNSGTGWVLHYGYTF
NA	TRBV29-1	TRBJ1-2	NA	TGCAGCGTTGAAAGGGGCAGGAACTATGGCTACACCTTC	CSVERGRNYGYTF
NA	TRBV30	TRBJ2-2	TRBD2	TGTGCCTGGAGCGGGACTAGCGGAGCCGGGGAGCTGTTTTTT	CAWSGTSGAGELFF
NA	TRBV7-3	TRBJ2-3	TRBD2	TGTGCCAGCAGCCTAGCGGGGGGGCCTCGGGATACGCAGTATTTT	CASSLAGGPRDTQYF
once	TRBV2	TRBJ1-6	NA	TGTGCCAGCACCATGACAGGACTTAATTCACCCCTCCACTTT	CASTMTGLNSPLHF
NA	TRBV29-1	TRBJ2-7	TRBD2	TGCAGCGTTGAAGATAGGATGGGAGGGCTTGACTACGAGCAGTACTTC	CSVEDRMGGLDYEQYF
many	TRBV5-6	TRBJ1-3	TRBD1	TGTGCCAGCAGAAGACAGGGGCCTCCATTTCGCGACTCTGGAAACACCATATATTTT	CASRRQGPPFRDSGNTIYF
NA	TRBV5-6	TRBJ2-3	NA	TGTGCCAGCAGCTCCAGGGGTGGTGATACGCAGTATTTT	CASSSRGGDTQYF
NA	TRBV15	TRBJ2-1	TRBD2	TGTGCCACCAGCCCGGGACTAGCTAGTCATGAGCAGTTCTTC	CATSPGLASHEQFF
once	TRBV29-1	TRBJ1-1	TRBD1	TGCAGCGTGACGCCGGGACAGGGGACTGAAGCTTTCTTT	CSVTPGQGTEAFF
NA	TRBV24-1	TRBJ2-6	NA	TGTGCCACCAGTGATGCTTCAGGAAGCTCTGGGGCCAACGTCCTGACTTTC	CATSDASGSSGANVLTF
NA	TRBV5-1	TRBJ2-2	NA	TGCGCCAGCAGCTTGGCCGGTACGAACACCGGGGAGCTGTTTTTT	CASSLAGTNTGELFF
once	TRBV7-3	TRBJ2-1	NA	TGTGCCAGCAGTTCGACAGGCTCCTACAATGAGCAGTTCTTC	CASSSTGSYNEQFF
NA	TRBV5-6	TRBJ1-1	TRBD1	TGTGCCAGCAGCGACAGGGCCCTCTCTGAAGCTTTCTTT	CASSDRALSEAFF
once	TRBV12-5	TRBJ1-5	TRBD1	TGTGCTAGTGGTCCAGGGACAGGGTTACGGGGCAATCAGCCCCAGCATTTT	CASGPGTGLRGNQPQHF
NA	TRBV5-4	TRBJ2-2	TRBD1	TGTGCCAGCAGCTTGAACAGGGGGGCCGGGGAGCTGTTTTTT	CASSLNRGAGELFF
NA	TRBV6-5	TRBJ1-1	NA	TGTGCCAGCAGTTACACCGGGATATCGAGCACTGAAGCTTTCTTT	CASSYTGISSTEAFF
NA	TRBV6-5	TRBJ1-5	NA	TGTGCCAGCAGGCCAGGGGACAATCAGCCCCAGCATTTT	CASRPGDNQPQHF
NA	TRBV12-3/TRBV12-4	TRBJ1-2	TRBD1	TGTGCCAGCAGTTTGACAGGGCTGGATGGCTACACCTTC	CASSLTGLDGYTF
NA	TRBV7-2	TRBJ1-3	TRBD1	TGTGCCAGCAGCTTAGTCGGGACAGGGGCCACTGGAAACACCATATATTTT	CASSLVGTGATGNTIYF
NA	TRBV7-3	TRBJ2-1	TRBD1	TGTGCCAGCAGCTTGGCCCCGGCAGGGGGACGCGATGAGCAGTTCTTC	CASSLAPAGGRDEQFF
NA	TRBV14	TRBJ1-1	TRBD1	TGTGCCAGCAGTCGACATGGGACAGGGACAGGCGCTGAAGCTTTCTTT	CASSRHGTGTGAEAFF
NA	TRBV21-1	TRBJ2-1	NA	TGTGCCAGCAGCCCACAGCGGGAGACTGGGGAGCAGTTCTTC	CASSPQRETGEQFF
NA	TRBV24-1	TRBJ1-2	TRBD1	TGTGCCACCAGTGGGACAGGGGGCACTAACTATGGCTACACCTTC	CATSGTGGTNYGYTF
NA	TRBV11-3	TRBJ2-4	TRBD1	TGTGCCAGCAGCCTCCAGGGGGCGGAGGACATTCAGTACTTC	CASSLQGAEDIQYF
NA	TRBV7-9	TRBJ2-3	TRBD2	TGTGCCAGCAGCTTAGCCGGGACTAGCGGGGGCCCCTCGCAGTATTTT	CASSLAGTSGGPSQYF
NA	TRBV6-6	TRBJ2-7	TRBD1	TGTGCCAGCAGGGAAAACAGGGGAGCTTACGTAGAGCAGTACTTC	CASRENRGAYVEQYF
NA	TRBV3-1/TRBV3-2	TRBJ2-5	NA	TGTGCCAGCAGCCAAGATGCAGGTGGTCAGGAGACCCAGTACTTC	CASSQDAGGQETQYF
NA	TRBV4-3	TRBJ1-2	TRBD1	TGCGCCAGCAGCCAAGACCCCTCAGACAGGGGGGGCGGCTACACCTTC	CASSQDPSDRGGGYTF
NA	TRBV18	TRBJ2-1	NA	TGTGCCAGCTCAGCCGGGACTCACAATGAGCAGTTCTTC	CASSAGTHNEQFF
NA	TRBV7-2	TRBJ2-2	NA	TGTGCCAGCAGCCCCGGCCGGGCAGGGGTTTTGGGGGAGCTGTTTTTT	CASSPGRAGVLGELFF
NA	TRBV5-5	TRBJ1-5	NA	TGTGCCAGCAGCTTGGTCGGAGGGGATCAGCCCCAGCATTTT	CASSLVGGDQPQHF
few	TRBV3-1/TRBV3-2	TRBJ1-2	TRBD1	TGTGCCAGCAGCCCAGGGGGCGGCTACACCTTC	CASSPGGGYTF
NA	TRBV7-8	TRBJ2-1	TRBD2	TGTGCCAGCAGCTTAGCGGCGGCGGGAGCGAATGAGCAGTTCTTC	CASSLAAAGANEQFF
NA	TRBV19	TRBJ1-2	TRBD1	TGTGCCAGTAGAGAATCCGGGACAGGAGGAGGCTACACCTTC	CASRESGTGGGYTF